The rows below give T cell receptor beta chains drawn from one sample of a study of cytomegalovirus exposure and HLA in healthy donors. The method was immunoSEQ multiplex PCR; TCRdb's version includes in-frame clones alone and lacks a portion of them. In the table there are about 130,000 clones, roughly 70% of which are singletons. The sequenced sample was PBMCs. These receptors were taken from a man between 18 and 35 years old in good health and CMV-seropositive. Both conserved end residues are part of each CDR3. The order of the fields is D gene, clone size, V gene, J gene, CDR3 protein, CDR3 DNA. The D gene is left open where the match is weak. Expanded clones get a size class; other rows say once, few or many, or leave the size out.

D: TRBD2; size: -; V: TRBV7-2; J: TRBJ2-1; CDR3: CASSKGLAANEQFF; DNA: TGTGCCAGCAGTAAGGGACTAGCGGCGAATGAGCAGTTCTTC
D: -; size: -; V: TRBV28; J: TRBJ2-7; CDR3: CASSALVYEQYF; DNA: TGTGCCAGCAGCGCACTGGTCTACGAGCAGTACTTC
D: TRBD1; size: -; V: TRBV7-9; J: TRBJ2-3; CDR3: CASSVGTGETDTQYF; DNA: TGTGCCAGCAGCGTTGGGACAGGGGAGACAGATACGCAGTATTTT
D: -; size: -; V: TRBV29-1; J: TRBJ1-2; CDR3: CSVGLTGIYGYTF; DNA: TGCAGCGTCGGGCTAACAGGGATCTATGGCTACACCTTC
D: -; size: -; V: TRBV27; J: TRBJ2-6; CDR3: CASSSGTGANVLTF; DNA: TGTGCCAGCAGCTCAGGGACTGGGGCCAACGTCCTGACTTTC
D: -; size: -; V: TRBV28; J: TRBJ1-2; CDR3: CASSSPHAGDYGYTF; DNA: TGTGCCAGCAGTTCCCCCCATGCAGGGGACTATGGCTACACCTTC
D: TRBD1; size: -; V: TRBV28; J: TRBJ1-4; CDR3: CASIRQGATNEKLFF; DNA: TGTGCCAGCATTCGACAGGGTGCAACTAATGAAAAACTGTTTTTT
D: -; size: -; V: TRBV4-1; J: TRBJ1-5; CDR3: CASSQGHSSNQPQHF; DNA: TGCGCCAGCAGCCAAGGACATTCTAGCAATCAGCCCCAGCATTTT
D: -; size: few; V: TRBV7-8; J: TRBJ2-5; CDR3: CASSSDFRGGETQYF; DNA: TGTGCCAGCAGCTCCGACTTCAGGGGTGGAGAGACCCAGTACTTC
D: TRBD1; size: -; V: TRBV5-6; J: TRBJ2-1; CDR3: CASSSPGQGANEQFF; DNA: TGTGCCAGCAGCTCCCCGGGACAGGGGGCGAATGAGCAGTTCTTC
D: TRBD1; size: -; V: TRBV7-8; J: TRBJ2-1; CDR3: CASTHRDRVHNEQFF; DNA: TGTGCCAGCACCCACCGGGACAGGGTCCACAATGAGCAGTTCTTC
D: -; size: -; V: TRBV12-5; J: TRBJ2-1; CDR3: CASGLIVEASSYNEQFF; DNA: TGTGCTAGTGGTTTGATTGTCGAGGCAAGCTCCTACAATGAGCAGTTCTTC
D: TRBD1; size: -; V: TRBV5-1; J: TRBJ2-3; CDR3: CASKQGSNTDTQYF; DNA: TGCGCCAGCAAACAGGGGAGTAACACAGATACGCAGTATTTT
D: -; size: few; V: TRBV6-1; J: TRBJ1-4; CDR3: CASRKLGQRNEKLFF; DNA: TGTGCCAGCAGAAAGTTAGGACAGCGAAATGAAAAACTGTTTTTT
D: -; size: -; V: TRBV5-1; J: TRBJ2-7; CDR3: CASSGTGIYEQYF; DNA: TGCGCCAGCAGTGGAACAGGGATCTACGAGCAGTACTTC
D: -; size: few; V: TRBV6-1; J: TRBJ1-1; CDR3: CASRWDSVGLSEAFF; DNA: TGTGCCAGCCGTTGGGATAGCGTCGGCTTGTCGGAAGCTTTCTTT
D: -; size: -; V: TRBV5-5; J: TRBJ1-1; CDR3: CASSLVGSRNTEAFF; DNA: TGTGCCAGCAGCTTGGTGGGCAGCAGAAACACTGAAGCTTTCTTT
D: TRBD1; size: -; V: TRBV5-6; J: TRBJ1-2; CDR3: CASSDDRAPRGYTF; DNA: TGTGCCAGCAGCGACGACAGGGCCCCTCGGGGCTACACCTTC
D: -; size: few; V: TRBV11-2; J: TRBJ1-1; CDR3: CASSLIHRDWNTEAFF; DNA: TGTGCCAGCAGCTTAATCCACAGGGATTGGAACACTGAAGCTTTCTTT
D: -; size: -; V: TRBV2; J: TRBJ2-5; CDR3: CASRTISETQYF; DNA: TGTGCCAGTCGGACAATCTCGGAGACCCAGTACTTC
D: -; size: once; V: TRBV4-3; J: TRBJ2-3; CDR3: CASSQDRWTDTQYF; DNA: TGCGCCAGCAGCCAAGATAGATGGACAGATACGCAGTATTTT
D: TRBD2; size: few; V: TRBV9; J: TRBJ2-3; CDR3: CASSVGGSPDTQYF; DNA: TGTGCCAGCAGCGTTGGCGGGAGCCCAGATACGCAGTATTTT
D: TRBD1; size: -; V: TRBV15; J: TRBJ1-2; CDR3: CATSTTGTGFRYGYTF; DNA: TGTGCCACCAGCACTACCGGGACAGGCTTTAGATATGGCTACACCTTC
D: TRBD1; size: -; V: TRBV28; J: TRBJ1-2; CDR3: CASSLVGGGLGGYTF; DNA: TGTGCCAGCAGTCTGGTAGGGGGCGGGTTGGGCGGCTACACCTTC
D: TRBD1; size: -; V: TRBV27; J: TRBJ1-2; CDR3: CASSSAGQGTRGYTF; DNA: TGTGCCAGCAGTTCCGCAGGACAGGGGACCCGAGGCTACACCTTC
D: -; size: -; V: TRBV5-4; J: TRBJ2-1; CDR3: CASSLGAGTPYNEQFF; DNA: TGTGCCAGCAGCTTGGGGGCAGGCACGCCTTACAATGAGCAGTTCTTC